The following is a T cell receptor (beta chain) sequence with its context. The CDR3 consists of 13 residues. Germline loops: CDR1 MNHEY, CDR2 SVGEGT. The V gene lost 6 bases and the J gene lost 2 bases, with 10 bases spanning the gap. This entry comes from a study of blood T cell repertoires in COVID-19. Sequencing was performed with immunoSEQ multiplex PCR; in TCRdb, only in-frame clones are kept and a portion is missing. The table has about 300,000 clones, around 92% seen once. The chain combines TRBV6-2 or TRBV6-3 with TRBJ1-1; D unclear. This TCR derives from a woman aged 45-60 years who had been exposed to COVID-19. Sequencing was performed on PBMCs or T cells enriched from blood (not recorded which). The CDR3 DNA sequence: TGTGCCAGCAGCCGGAGTTTTAACACTGAAGCTTTCTTT. This gives the protein CASSRSFNTEAFF.